This entry lists 14 T cell receptor beta chains sequenced from one sample in a study of OX40 agonist ivuxolimab in advanced cancers. Clones were sequenced by immunoSEQ multiplex PCR, and TCRdb holds only the in-frame ones, with some missing. The sample has tens of thousands of clones, about 86% seen once. The sequencing used CD4+ or CD8+ T cells sorted from blood, collected in a trial of the OX40 agonist ivuxolimab. The receptor source for this set is an adult with an advanced solid tumor such as melanoma, head and neck, liver or kidney cancer.

The rearrangement links TRBV28 to TRBJ1-4; 8 positions agree with TRBD1. The CDR3 spans 15 residues. Germline lookup yields CDR1 MDHEN and CDR2 SYDVKM. Trimming removed 6 bases from V and 7 bases from J; junction bases left unmatched: 10. CDR3 sequence: CASSETGARAEKLFF. The CDR3 DNA follows: TGTGCCAGCAGCGAGACAGGGGCACGGGCTGAAAAACTGTTTTTT.

This clone appeared a few times. The chain recombines TRBV11-2 with TRBJ1-1; 10 bases align to TRBD1. J lost 4 bases, V lost 5 bases, and 7 bases had no gene match. The germline V gene encodes CDR1 SGHAT and CDR2 FQNNGV. This CDR3 spans 15 amino acids. The CDR3 nucleotides read TGTGCCAGCAGCCTGACAGGGGGCGTTCCCACTGAAGCTTTCTTT. Its protein product is CASSLTGGVPTEAFF.

The chain combines TRBV5-1 with TRBJ1-2, with 8 nucleotides matching TRBD1. The junction had 7 bases not matched to a gene; V was cut back by 4 bases and J by 5 bases. Germline V gene sequence: CDR1 SGHRS, CDR2 YFSETQ. There are 14 residues in the CDR3. CDR3 region: CASSATGEGYGYTF. CDR3 nucleotides: TGCGCCAGCAGCGCGACAGGGGAAGGGTATGGCTACACCTTC.

The rearrangement uses TRBV5-3 and TRBJ2-7; 9 positions agree with TRBD1. TRBV5-3 is recorded as an ORF, its role being uncertain. Trimming took 2 bases from V and 3 from J; bases not matched to a gene: 3. The CDR3 spans 14 residues. CDR3 region: CARSFRDRDYEQYF. The CDR3 DNA is TGTGCCAGAAGCTTCCGGGACAGGGACTACGAGCAGTACTTC.

This chain uses TRBV4-1 with TRBJ2-4; 12 positions agree with TRBD2. The CDR3 is 16 amino acids. Germline assignment: CDR1 MGHRA and CDR2 YSYEKL. Trimming cost V 3 bases and J 11 bases; bases outside gene matches: 11. In DNA form, the CDR3 reads TGCGCCAGCAGCCAGAGAGGCGCTAGCGGGGGGGTGGTTCAGTACTTC. Translated: CASSQRGASGGVVQYF.

The V gene is TRBV5-8, the J gene TRBJ1-2, with D hard to call. V lost 3 bases and J 7 bases, leaving 16 bases between the germline ends. This CDR3 has 14 residues. Germline V gives CDR1 SGHTS, CDR2 YDEGEE. CDR3 DNA: TGTGCCAGCAGCTCTCTAAACCCGCGCTCTGGCTACACCTTC. It translates to CASSSLNPRSGYTF.

The CDR3 DNA sequence: TGTGCCAGCAGCGCCCTTGGGAGGGGCGCCTACGAGCAGTACTTC. This codes for CASSALGRGAYEQYF. The chain employs TRBV27 and TRBJ2-7, with TRBD2 matching 7 bases. CDR1 MNHEY and CDR2 SMNVEV come from the germline V gene (reference sequence). This CDR3 spans 15 amino acids. The V gene end was trimmed by 6 bases and the J gene end by 2 bases; junction bases not matched to a gene: 10.

This chain connects TRBV6-1 to TRBJ1-1; perhaps TRBD1 as D (5 bases). Trimming left V 4 bases short and J 4 bases short, with 13 bases between. This CDR3 comprises 14 residues. Germline CDR1 reads MNHNS; CDR2 reads SASEGT. CDR3 loop: CASSGRRAGTEAFF. For the CDR3, the DNA is TGTGCCAGCAGTGGTCGCAGGGCCGGCACTGAAGCTTTCTTT.

The V gene is TRBV5-4, the J gene TRBJ2-5; the match to TRBD2 covers 8 bases. J was trimmed by 0 bases and V by 5 bases; bases with no gene match: 3. Germline CDR1 and CDR2: SGHNT and YYREEE (reference sequence). The CDR3 runs 14 residues. The CDR3, as DNA: TGTGCCAGCAGGGGAGCGGGGGACCAAGAGACCCAGTACTTC. This encodes CASRGAGDQETQYF.

CDR3: CATQGSGANVLTF. CDR3 sequence (DNA): TGTGCCACCCAGGGCTCTGGGGCCAACGTCCTGACTTTC. The rearrangement uses TRBV28 and TRBJ2-6; the D gene is possibly TRBD1 (5 bases). Germline-derived CDR1 and CDR2 are MDHEN and SYDVKM. V dropped 10 bases and J dropped 0 bases, with 7 bases sitting between them. This CDR3 contains 13 residues.

This CDR3 reads CASSEVQGRSPLHF. Here the CDR3 DNA reads TGTGCCAGCAGTGAAGTCCAGGGAAGGTCACCCCTCCACTTT. The chain links TRBV27 to TRBJ1-6; D is perhaps TRBD1 (5 bases). There are 14 residues in the CDR3. V dropped 5 bases and J dropped 10 bases, with 15 bases sitting between them. The V gene's germline CDR1 is MNHEY and CDR2 SMNVEV (reference sequence).

The chain carries TRBV7-3 and TRBJ2-3, with 7 nucleotides matching TRBD2. The CDR3 covers 15 residues. CDR1 SGHTA and CDR2 FQGTGA come from the germline V gene. V trimming: 5 bases; J trimming: 2 bases; junction bases outside the gene matches: 7. CDR3 sequence reads: CASSRHGGITDTQYF. The DNA of the CDR3 is TGTGCCAGCAGCCGACACGGGGGGATCACAGATACGCAGTATTTT.

Written as DNA, the CDR3 is TGTGCCAGTAGTGGCGGCCTCAATCAGCCCCAGCATTTT. Translation: CASSGGLNQPQHF. The genes are TRBV19 and TRBJ1-5; D is ambiguous. V was trimmed by 5 bases and J by 3 bases, leaving 8 bases between them. CDR1 and CDR2 from the germline V gene are LNHDA and SQIVND (reference sequence). This CDR3 has 13 residues.

The chain combines TRBV9 with TRBJ2-7; D might be TRBD2 (6 bases). V lost 2 bases to trimming and J lost 4 bases, with 13 bases between them. The CDR3 is 14 residues long. Per germline, CDR1 SGDLS and CDR2 YYNGEE. The CDR3 region has the DNA TGTGCCAGCAGCGTCCGGGGGATAGGGTACGAGCAGTACTTC. This encodes CASSVRGIGYEQYF.